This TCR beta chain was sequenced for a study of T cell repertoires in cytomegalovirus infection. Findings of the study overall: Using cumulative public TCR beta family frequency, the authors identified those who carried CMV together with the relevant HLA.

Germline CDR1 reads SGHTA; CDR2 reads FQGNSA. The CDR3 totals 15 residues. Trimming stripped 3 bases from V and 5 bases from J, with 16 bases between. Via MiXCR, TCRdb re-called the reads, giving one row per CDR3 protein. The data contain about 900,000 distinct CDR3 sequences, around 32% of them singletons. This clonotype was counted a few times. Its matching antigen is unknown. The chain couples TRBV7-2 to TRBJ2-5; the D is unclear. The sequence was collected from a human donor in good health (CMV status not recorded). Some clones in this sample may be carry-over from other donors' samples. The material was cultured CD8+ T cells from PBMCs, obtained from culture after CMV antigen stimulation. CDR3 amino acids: CASSFGSALGETQYF. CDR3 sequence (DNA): TGTGCCAGCAGCTTCGGGTCGGCCCTAGGGGAGACCCAGTACTTC.